The entry below gives a single T cell receptor beta chain sequence along with its context. In germline, CDR1 is DFQATT, CDR2 SNEGSKA (reference sequence). The CDR3 contains 12 residues. J lost 5 bases, V lost 7 bases, and 7 bases had no gene match. This record belongs to a study of early T cells in non-severe SARS-CoV-2 infection. Study-wide background: From unsorted whole blood, bulk RNA was sequenced, and the chains remained unpaired.

TCRdb redid the calling of the 5' RACE reads with MiXCR, one entry per CDR3 protein. Among tens of thousands of distinct CDR3 sequences, around 15% were seen once, and the ten largest hold under 8%. This TCR derives from an adult who was a healthcare worker with PCR-confirmed SARS-CoV-2 infection or an uninfected control (not recorded which). Specimen: whole blood. The genes are TRBV20-1 and TRBJ2-5; the match to TRBD2 covers 7 bases. The CDR3 spells CSVPTSWETQYF. The CDR3, as DNA: TGCAGTGTTCCGACTAGCTGGGAGACCCAGTACTTC.